This record covers a single TCR beta chain. Its specificity is unknown. The sample originates from a study of PD-L1 blockade in urothelial cancer. Study context: Blood underwent analysis 3 weeks (second dose) and 6 weeks after treatment began.

This CDR3 is 14 amino acids long. V was pared by 8 bases and J by 5 bases, with 15 bases between. Germline lookup yields CDR1 MNHNS and CDR2 SASEGT. The time point is: pretreatment peripheral blood. Each patient supplied 1 to 8 pretreatment and on-treatment samples. Libraries were prepared by immunoSEQ multiplex PCR; TCRdb keeps only in-frame clonotypes and omits some of them. The table has more than 85,000 clones, about nine tenths seen once. Overall study findings and caveats: Durable-benefit cases showed more tumor-associated blood clone expansion at 3 weeks. Below-median blood TCR clonality before treatment forecast better survival.

This rearrangement joins TRBV6-1 to TRBJ2-2, with TRBD1 as a possible D gene (6 bases). Source: PBMCs, taken around atezolizumab (anti-PD-L1) treatment. The TCR sequence derives from a man aged 55 to 69 with urothelial cancer. CDR3: CASDIEQGTGELFF. CDR3 sequence (DNA): TGTGCCAGCGATATCGAGCAGGGGACCGGGGAGCTGTTTTTT.